Shown below are 27 T cell receptor beta chains from a single sample sequenced in a study of vaccination effects on CD4 cells after COVID-19. Antigen-specific CD4+ T cells were expanded (with viral peptide pools) by the ViraFEST assay ahead of sequencing. An approximately ten-day culture period preceded the isolation of CD4+ T cells. Participants got two doses of BNT162b2 or mRNA-1273 vaccine. No antigen has been identified for these receptors. Generated by immunoSEQ multiplex PCR, the TCRdb table keeps only in-frame clones and is missing some. This table holds about 24,000 clones, approximately 69% found once. This material consisted of CD4+ T cells from PBMCs cultured with SARS-CoV-2 spike peptides, taken after COVID-19 vaccination. The receptors were sampled from a human donor who received a COVID-19 vaccine.

The chain carries TRBV10-1 and TRBJ2-4; TRBD2 might be the D (6 bases). Germline V gives CDR1 WNHNN, CDR2 SYGVQD (reference sequence). The V end was cut by 7 bases, the J end by 7 bases, with 11 bases between. This CDR3 region has 12 residues. The DNA of the CDR3 is TGCGCCAGCAAATCGGAGGGGAACATTCAGTACTTC. Its protein is CASKSEGNIQYF.

The chain employs TRBV7-9 and TRBJ2-3, with 9 bases matching TRBD1. The CDR3 has 20 residues. V gave up 5 bases and J gave up 4 bases; unmatched junction bases: 22. Germline V lookup: CDR1 SEHNR, CDR2 FQNEAQ (reference sequence). Written as DNA, the CDR3 is TGTGCCAGCAGCACCACCAGAATACCGGGACAGGGAGTCGGGGCAGATACGCAGTATTTT. This sequence encodes CASSTTRIPGQGVGADTQYF.

The V gene is TRBV5-1, the J gene TRBJ1-4; D not resolved. CDR3 length: 14 residues. Germline V lookup: CDR1 SGHRS, CDR2 YFSETQ. The V end was cut by 1 base, the J end by 8 bases, with 12 bases between. In DNA, the CDR3 is TGCGCCAGCAGCTTGCTCCCTGGGAAGGAAAAACTGTTTTTT. Residues: CASSLLPGKEKLFF.

The V gene is TRBV6-5, the J gene TRBJ1-6; D not certain. V was clipped by 8 bases and J by 0 bases, with 11 bases between them. In germline, CDR1 is MNHEY, CDR2 SVGAGI. The CDR3 runs to 15 residues. The CDR3 DNA reads as TGTGCCAGCGGCTGGAGGAGCTCCTATAATTCACCCCTCCACTTT. Translating gives CASGWRSSYNSPLHF.

The rearrangement uses TRBV5-1 and TRBJ1-2; no definite D call. CDR1 and CDR2 from the germline V gene are SGHRS and YFSETQ. V was cut by 4 bases and J by 0 bases, with 13 bases left in between. CDR3 length equals 15 residues. For the CDR3, the DNA is TGCGCCAGCAGCCCCCTGGCACCTACTAACTATGGCTACACCTTC. Protein product: CASSPLAPTNYGYTF.

The V call is TRBV2, the J call TRBJ2-7; 10 nucleotides agree with TRBD2. Germline assignment: CDR1 SNHLY and CDR2 FYNNEI. The V segment lost 6 bases and the J segment 2 bases; nucleotides outside the gene matches: 7. The CDR3 loop spans 15 amino acids. CDR3 sequence: CASSPWTSGPYEQYF. In nucleotides, the CDR3 is TGTGCCAGCAGCCCATGGACTAGCGGACCCTACGAGCAGTACTTC. Supplemented by reference TRBV2 and TRBJ2-7, the full variable domain reads EPEVTQTPSHQVTQMGQEVILRCVPISNHLYFYWYRQILGQKVEFLVSFYNNEISEKSEIFDDQFSVERPDGSNFTLKIRSTKLEDSAMYFCASSPWTSGPYEQYFGPGTRLTVT.

V gene TRBV2 combines with J gene TRBJ2-1; D may be TRBD2 (6 bases). The V end lost 2 bases, the J end lost 1 base, and 9 bases lay between the germline ends. From germline, CDR1 is SNHLY and CDR2 FYNNEI. The CDR3 runs 15 residues. This CDR3 is CASSERSGSYNEQFF. DNA for the CDR3: TGTGCCAGCAGTGAACGTAGCGGTTCCTACAATGAGCAGTTCTTC.

This chain links TRBV5-4 with TRBJ2-1; 7 nucleotides align to TRBD1. This CDR3 comprises 14 residues. The junction had 5 bases not matched to a gene; V was cut back by 4 bases and J by 4 bases. Germline values: CDR1 SGHNT, CDR2 YYREEE (reference sequence). The CDR3 protein is CASSLGTEYNEQFF. The CDR3 bases are TGTGCCAGCAGCCTTGGGACAGAATACAATGAGCAGTTCTTC.

V and J are TRBV5-1 and TRBJ1-4; 10 bases map to TRBD1. The CDR3 extends over 15 amino acids. V was pared by 2 bases and J by 7 bases, with 5 bases of the junction left unmatched. Germline V lookup: CDR1 SGHRS, CDR2 YFSETQ. The CDR3: CASSLGQGGIEKLFF. The DNA of the CDR3 is TGCGCCAGCAGCTTAGGACAGGGGGGGATTGAAAAACTGTTTTTT. Combining the CDR3 with reference TRBV5-1 and TRBJ1-4 gives the whole variable domain KAGVTQTPRYLIKTRGQQVTLSCSPISGHRSVSWYQQTPGQGLQFLFEYFSETQRNKGNFPGRFSGRQFSNSRSEMNVSTLELGDSALYLCASSLGQGGIEKLFFGSGTQLSVL.

This CDR3 reads CASSQPGQRVYGYTF. CDR3 DNA: TGCGCCAGCAGCCAACCGGGACAGCGCGTCTATGGCTACACCTTC. The V and J genes are TRBV4-1 and TRBJ1-2; 7 bases fit TRBD1. After removal of 2 bases from V and 4 bases from J, the junction contained 7 bases not matched to a gene. This CDR3 is 15 amino acids long. The germline V gene encodes CDR1 MGHRA and CDR2 YSYEKL.

J is TRBJ1-5 and V is TRBV19, with D possibly being TRBD1 (6 bases). Deletions cut 8 bases from V and 0 bases from J, with 14 bases between. The CDR3 spans 15 residues. Germline CDR1 LNHDA, CDR2 SQIVND (reference sequence). DNA for the CDR3: TGTGCCAGTGGGGGGCAGGTGGGTAGCAATCAGCCCCAGCATTTT. It yields the protein CASGGQVGSNQPQHF.

The chain is built from TRBV24-1 and TRBJ2-2, with 7 bases matching TRBD2. This CDR3 has 19 amino acids. V trimming: 2 bases; J trimming: 1 base; junction bases outside the gene matches: 12. CDR1 is KGHDR and CDR2 is SFDVKD in the germline V gene. The CDR3 region has the DNA TGTGCCACCAGTGATTCATTGTCCCCTAGCGGAGTGAACACCGGGGAGCTGTTTTTT. Translating gives CATSDSLSPSGVNTGELFF.

This chain connects TRBV3-1 (or the pseudogene TRBV3-2) to TRBJ1-1; the match to TRBD1 covers 9 bases. Losses at the gene ends were 4 bases for V and 5 bases for J; bases not matched to a gene: 5. CDR1 is LGHDT and CDR2 is YNNKEL in the germline V gene (reference sequence). The CDR3 length is 14 residues. DNA of the CDR3: TGTGCCAGCAGCCGTGGACAGGGGTGGACTGAAGCTTTCTTT. It is translated as CASSRGQGWTEAFF.

The V call is TRBV12-3 or TRBV12-4, the J call TRBJ1-2; unclear D gene. Deletions cut 10 bases from V and 0 bases from J, with 12 bases between. CDR3 length: 13 residues. The CDR3 DNA follows: TGTGCCACACATCGAGCCTCTAACTATGGCTACACCTTC. This encodes CATHRASNYGYTF.

The genes are TRBV5-1 and TRBJ2-3; TRBD2 agrees at 9 bases. There are 18 residues in the CDR3. V shed 5 bases and J 0 bases; nucleotides not matched to a gene: 13. CDR1 and CDR2 (germline): SGHRS, YFSETQ. The CDR3 spells CASRRLAGSQLSTDTQYF. The CDR3 DNA follows: TGCGCCAGCAGGAGGCTAGCGGGGAGCCAACTTAGCACAGATACGCAGTATTTT.

V and J are TRBV10-2 and TRBJ1-2; 10 bases are a match to TRBD1. The CDR3 runs 15 residues. The V segment lost 3 bases and the J segment 6 bases; nucleotides outside the gene matches: 7. Germline assignment: CDR1 WSHSY and CDR2 SAAADI. This chain's CDR3 is CASSDPGQGRNGYTF. CDR3 coding DNA: TGCGCCAGCAGTGATCCGGGACAGGGGAGGAATGGCTACACCTTC.

The chain couples TRBV6-6 to TRBJ2-3; 8 bases are shared with TRBD2. After removal of 6 bases from V and 2 bases from J, the junction contained 7 bases not matched to a gene. Per the germline V gene, CDR1 is MNHNY and CDR2 is SVGAGI (reference sequence). This CDR3 contains 15 residues. The DNA of the CDR3 is TGTGCCAGCAGGGTTAGCGGGGTACCCACAGATACGCAGTATTTT. Amino acids: CASRVSGVPTDTQYF.

The chain carries TRBV10-3 and TRBJ2-2; D remains unclear. Germline V gives CDR1 ENHRY, CDR2 SYGVKD. V lost 3 bases to trimming and J lost 1 base, with 9 bases between them. This CDR3 region has 15 residues. The CDR3: CAISDVYRNTGELFF. DNA of the CDR3: TGTGCCATCAGTGATGTCTACAGGAACACCGGGGAGCTGTTTTTT.

This clone was detected only a few times. The genes are TRBV5-8 and TRBJ2-1, with 7 bases that match TRBD1. The germline CDR1 and CDR2 sequences are SGHTS and YDEGEE. J gave up 13 bases and V 0 bases, and 4 bases lay outside the gene matches. This CDR3 spans 12 amino acids. This chain's CDR3 is CASSLAGTEQFF. CDR3 DNA sequence: TGTGCCAGCAGCTTGGCCGGGACAGAACAGTTCTTC.

The chain has TRBV11-2 and TRBJ2-3; D is uncertain. This CDR3 region has 16 residues. CDR1 is SGHAT and CDR2 is FQNNGV in the germline V gene. The germline V and J ends were trimmed by 2 bases and 0 bases, with 12 bases remaining between them. The CDR3 is CASSLRSLSSTDTQYF. CDR3 bases: TGTGCCAGCAGCTTAAGGTCCTTATCTAGCACAGATACGCAGTATTTT.

The chain combines TRBV3-1 (or the pseudogene TRBV3-2) with TRBJ2-5, with TRBD2 matching 9 bases. Per germline, CDR1 LGHDT and CDR2 YNNKEL (reference sequence). V was pared by 4 bases and J by 5 bases, with 8 bases of the junction left unmatched. The CDR3 is 15 amino acids. The DNA of the CDR3 is TGTGCCAGCAGCCGCCCGGGGGCGGGAGGGGAGACCCAGTACTTC. Translated: CASSRPGAGGETQYF.

V usage is TRBV4-1 and J usage is TRBJ1-4; no definite D call. Trimming left V 2 bases short and J 7 bases short, with 11 bases between. Germline V CDR1 and CDR2: MGHRA, YSYEKL. The CDR3 totals 14 residues. The CDR3 region is CASSQNWVGEKLFF. Written as DNA, the CDR3 is TGCGCCAGCAGCCAAAACTGGGTTGGTGAAAAACTGTTTTTT.

This clone came up once. The genes are TRBV2 and TRBJ1-2, with D perhaps TRBD1 (6 bases). This CDR3 has 14 residues. The germline gives CDR1 SNHLY, CDR2 FYNNEI. V lost 8 bases, J lost 4 bases, and 17 bases lay in between. In DNA, the CDR3 is TGTGCCAGCGGGATTGACAGGCTAGTCTATGGCTACACCTTC. It is translated as CASGIDRLVYGYTF.

This clone appeared a few times. The genes are TRBV10-2 and TRBJ2-3; D might be TRBD2 (6 bases). Germline V gives CDR1 WSHSY, CDR2 SAAADI. This CDR3 has 14 residues. V shed 2 bases and J shed 2 bases, with 8 bases lying between them. The CDR3 protein is CASSEERATDTQYF. The CDR3, as DNA: TGCGCCAGCAGTGAGGAGCGGGCCACAGATACGCAGTATTTT.

The gene calls are TRBV27 and TRBJ2-6; tentative D call: TRBD1 (6 bases). Germline values: CDR1 MNHEY, CDR2 SMNVEV (reference sequence). V was trimmed by 6 bases and J by 3 bases, leaving 15 bases between them. The CDR3 totals 16 residues. The CDR3 is CASSPAGVSGANVLTF. As DNA, the CDR3 is TGTGCCAGCAGCCCCGCAGGGGTAAGTGGGGCCAACGTCCTGACTTTC.

This clone occurred once. V gene TRBV16 combines with J gene TRBJ1-2; D not resolved. CDR3 length equals 14 residues. V was clipped by 4 bases and J by 8 bases, with 17 bases between them. Germline loops: CDR1 KGHSY, CDR2 FQNENV. The CDR3: CASSLNSGTEGYTF. The CDR3 bases are TGTGCCAGCAGCCTCAATTCGGGCACAGAAGGCTACACCTTC.

This clone was seen once. The chain is built from TRBV12-2 and TRBJ1-2. TRBV12-2 is an annotated pseudogene. CDR3 size: 16 residues. DNA of the CDR3: TGTGCAAGTCGCTGGCCCTGGGGGGCGCCGGGCTATGGCTACACCTTC. As protein: CASRWPWGAPGYGYTF.